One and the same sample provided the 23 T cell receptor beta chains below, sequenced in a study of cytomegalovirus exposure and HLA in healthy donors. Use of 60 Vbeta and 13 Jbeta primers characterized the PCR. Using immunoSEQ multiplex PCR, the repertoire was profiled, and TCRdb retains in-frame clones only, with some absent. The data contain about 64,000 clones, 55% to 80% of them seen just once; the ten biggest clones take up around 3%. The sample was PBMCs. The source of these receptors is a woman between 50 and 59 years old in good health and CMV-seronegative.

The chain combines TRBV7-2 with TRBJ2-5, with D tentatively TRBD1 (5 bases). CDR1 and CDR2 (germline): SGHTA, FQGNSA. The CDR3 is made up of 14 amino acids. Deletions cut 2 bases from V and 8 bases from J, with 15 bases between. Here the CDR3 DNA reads TGTGCCAGCAGCTTACGAGCAGGGTGGGATACCCAGTACTTC. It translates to CASSLRAGWDTQYF.

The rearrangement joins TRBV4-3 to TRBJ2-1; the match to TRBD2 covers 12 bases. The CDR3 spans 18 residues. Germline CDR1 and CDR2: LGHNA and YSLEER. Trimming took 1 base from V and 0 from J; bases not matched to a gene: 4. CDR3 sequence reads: CASSQGLAGAGSYNEQFF. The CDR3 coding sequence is TGCGCCAGCAGCCAAGGACTAGCGGGAGCGGGCTCCTACAATGAGCAGTTCTTC.

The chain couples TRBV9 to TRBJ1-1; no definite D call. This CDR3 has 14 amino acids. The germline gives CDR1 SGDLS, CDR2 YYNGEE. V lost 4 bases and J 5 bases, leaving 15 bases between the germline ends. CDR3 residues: CASSPLTGGTEAFF. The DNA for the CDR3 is TGTGCCAGCAGCCCCCTTACGGGAGGGACTGAAGCTTTCTTT.

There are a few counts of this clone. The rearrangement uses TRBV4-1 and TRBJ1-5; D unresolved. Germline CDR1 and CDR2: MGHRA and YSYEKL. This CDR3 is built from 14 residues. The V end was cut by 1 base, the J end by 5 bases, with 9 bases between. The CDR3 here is CASSQAVNYQPQHF. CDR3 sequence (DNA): TGCGCCAGCAGCCAAGCAGTTAATTATCAGCCCCAGCATTTT.

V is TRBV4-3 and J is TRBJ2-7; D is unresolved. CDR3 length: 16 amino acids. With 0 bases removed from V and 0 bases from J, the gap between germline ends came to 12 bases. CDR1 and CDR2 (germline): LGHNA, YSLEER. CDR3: CASSQDHIAPSYEQYF. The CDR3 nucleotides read TGCGCCAGCAGCCAAGATCACATAGCCCCCTCCTACGAGCAGTACTTC.

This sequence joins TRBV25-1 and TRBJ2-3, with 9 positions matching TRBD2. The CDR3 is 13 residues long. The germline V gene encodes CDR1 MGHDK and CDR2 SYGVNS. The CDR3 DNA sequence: TGTGTGGCAGCTAGCGGGATAGCAGATACGCAGTATTTT. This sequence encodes CVAASGIADTQYF.

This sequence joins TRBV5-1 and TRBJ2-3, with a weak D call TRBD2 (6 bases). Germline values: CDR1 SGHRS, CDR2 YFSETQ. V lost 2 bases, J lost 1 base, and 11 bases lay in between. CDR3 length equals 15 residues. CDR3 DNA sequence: TGCGCCAGCAGCTTCGGGGCGGGGCGCACAGATACGCAGTATTTT. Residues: CASSFGAGRTDTQYF.

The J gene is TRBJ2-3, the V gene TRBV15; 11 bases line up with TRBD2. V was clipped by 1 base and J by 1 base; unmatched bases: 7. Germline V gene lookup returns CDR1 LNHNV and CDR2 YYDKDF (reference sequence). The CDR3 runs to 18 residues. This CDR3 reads CATSRGVSGRAGTDTQYF. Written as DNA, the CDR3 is TGTGCCACCAGCAGAGGGGTTAGCGGGAGGGCCGGCACAGATACGCAGTATTTT.

This CDR3 is CASSLTGNSGEKLFF. The CDR3 DNA sequence: TGCGCCAGCAGCTTGACAGGGAATAGTGGGGAAAAACTGTTTTTT. The rearrangement links TRBV5-1 to TRBJ1-4; D possibly corresponds to TRBD1 (6 bases). This CDR3 is built from 15 residues. With 1 base removed from V and 8 bases from J, the gap between germline ends came to 15 bases. Germline V CDR1 and CDR2: SGHRS, YFSETQ.

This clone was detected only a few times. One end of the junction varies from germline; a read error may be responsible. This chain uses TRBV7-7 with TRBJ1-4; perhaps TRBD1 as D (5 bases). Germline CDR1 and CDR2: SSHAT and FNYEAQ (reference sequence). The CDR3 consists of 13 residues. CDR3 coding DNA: TGTGCTAGCAGCGTCATCCAGGGTGAAAAACTGTTTTTT. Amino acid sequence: CASSVIQGEKLFF. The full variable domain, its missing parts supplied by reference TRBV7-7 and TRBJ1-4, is GAGVSQSPRYKVTKRGQDVTLRCDPISSHATLYWYQQALGQGPEFLTYFNYEAQPDKSGLPSDRFSAERPEGSISTLTIQRTEQRDSAMYRCASSVIQGEKLFFGSGTQLSVL.

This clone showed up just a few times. As DNA, the CDR3 is TGTGCCAGCAGCCCGGTGGAACAGGGGGCTGTGACCTTC. Translation: CASSPVEQGAVTF. This sequence joins TRBV5-4 and TRBJ1-2, with 9 bases lining up with TRBD1. J gave up 14 bases and V 4 bases, and 12 bases lay outside the gene matches. CDR3 size: 13 residues. Germline loops: CDR1 SGHNT, CDR2 YYREEE (reference sequence).

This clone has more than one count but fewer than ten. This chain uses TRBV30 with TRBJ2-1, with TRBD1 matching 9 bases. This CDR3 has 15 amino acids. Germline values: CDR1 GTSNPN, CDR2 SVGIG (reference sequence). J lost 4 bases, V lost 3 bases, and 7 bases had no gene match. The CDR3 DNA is TGTGCCTGGAGAGGGGGACAGGGCTTATACAATGAGCAGTTCTTC. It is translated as CAWRGGQGLYNEQFF.

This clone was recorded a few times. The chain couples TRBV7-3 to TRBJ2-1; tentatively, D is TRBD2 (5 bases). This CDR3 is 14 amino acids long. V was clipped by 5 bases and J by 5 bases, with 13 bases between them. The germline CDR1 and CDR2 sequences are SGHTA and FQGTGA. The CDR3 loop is CASSQTRRHNEQFF. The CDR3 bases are TGTGCCAGCAGCCAAACGAGGAGGCACAATGAGCAGTTCTTC.

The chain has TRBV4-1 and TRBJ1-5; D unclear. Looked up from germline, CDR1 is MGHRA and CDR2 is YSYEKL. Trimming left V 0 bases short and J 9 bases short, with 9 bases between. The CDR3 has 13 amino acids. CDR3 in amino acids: CASSQDPGRPQHF. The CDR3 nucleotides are TGCGCCAGCAGCCAAGATCCCGGTCGGCCCCAGCATTTT.

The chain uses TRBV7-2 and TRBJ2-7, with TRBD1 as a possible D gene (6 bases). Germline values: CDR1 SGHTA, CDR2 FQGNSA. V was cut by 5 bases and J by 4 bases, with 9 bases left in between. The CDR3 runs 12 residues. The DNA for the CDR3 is TGTGCCAGCAGCACGGACAGTTACGAGCAGTACTTC. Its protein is CASSTDSYEQYF.

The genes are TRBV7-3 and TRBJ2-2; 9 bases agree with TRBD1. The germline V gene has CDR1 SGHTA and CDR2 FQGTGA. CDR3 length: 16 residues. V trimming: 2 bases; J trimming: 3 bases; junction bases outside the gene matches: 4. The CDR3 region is CASSLLGQGDTGELFF. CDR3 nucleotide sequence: TGTGCCAGCAGCTTACTGGGACAGGGAGACACCGGGGAGCTGTTTTTT.

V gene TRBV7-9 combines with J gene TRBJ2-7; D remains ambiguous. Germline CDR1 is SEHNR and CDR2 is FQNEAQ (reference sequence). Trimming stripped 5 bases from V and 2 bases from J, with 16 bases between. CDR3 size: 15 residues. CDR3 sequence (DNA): TGTGCCAGCAGCCCCATACTCCTGCCGACCTACGAGCAGTACTTC. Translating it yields CASSPILLPTYEQYF.

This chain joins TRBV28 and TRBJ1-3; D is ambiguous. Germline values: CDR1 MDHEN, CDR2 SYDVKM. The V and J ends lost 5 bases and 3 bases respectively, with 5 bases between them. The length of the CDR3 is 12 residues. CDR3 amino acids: CASSGSGNTIYF. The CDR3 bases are TGTGCCAGCAGTGGCAGTGGAAACACCATATATTTT.

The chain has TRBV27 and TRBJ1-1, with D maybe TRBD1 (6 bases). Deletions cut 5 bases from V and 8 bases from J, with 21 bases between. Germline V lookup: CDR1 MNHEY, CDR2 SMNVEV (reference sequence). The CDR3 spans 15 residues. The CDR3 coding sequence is TGTGCCAGCAGTCTCATACCTACCGGGACACCAGAAGCTTTCTTT. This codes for CASSLIPTGTPEAFF.

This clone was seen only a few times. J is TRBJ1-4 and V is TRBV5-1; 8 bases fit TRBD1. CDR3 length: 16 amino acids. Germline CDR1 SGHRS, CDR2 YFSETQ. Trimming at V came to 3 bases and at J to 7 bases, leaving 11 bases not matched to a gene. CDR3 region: CASSSGRAGQGEKLFF. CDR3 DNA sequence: TGCGCCAGCAGCTCCGGTAGGGCCGGACAGGGTGAAAAACTGTTTTTT.

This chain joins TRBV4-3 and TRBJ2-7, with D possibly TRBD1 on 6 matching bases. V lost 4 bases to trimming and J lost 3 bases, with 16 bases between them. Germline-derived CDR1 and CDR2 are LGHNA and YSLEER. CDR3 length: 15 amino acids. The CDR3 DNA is TGCGCCAGCAGCCCAGGGGTACTCGCGTACTACGAGCAGTACTTC. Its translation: CASSPGVLAYYEQYF.

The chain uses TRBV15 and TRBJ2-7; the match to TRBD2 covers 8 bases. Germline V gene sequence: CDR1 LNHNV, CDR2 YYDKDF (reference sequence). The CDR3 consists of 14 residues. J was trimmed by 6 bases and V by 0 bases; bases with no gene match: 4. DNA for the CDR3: TGTGCCACCAGCAGAGACGCGGGAGGCTCCGAGCAGTACTTC. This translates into CATSRDAGGSEQYF.

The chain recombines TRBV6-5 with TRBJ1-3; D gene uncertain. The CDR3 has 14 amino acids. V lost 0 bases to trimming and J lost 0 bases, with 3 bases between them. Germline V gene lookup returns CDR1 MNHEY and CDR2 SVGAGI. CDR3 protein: CASSYSNSGNTIYF. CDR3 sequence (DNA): TGTGCCAGCAGTTACTCTAACTCTGGAAACACCATATATTTT.